The 2 T cell receptor beta chains presented below share a single source sample, sequenced in a study of early T cells in non-severe SARS-CoV-2 infection. TCRdb independently ran MiXCR on the 5' RACE reads; one entry per CDR3 protein. The data hold 80,000 to 100,000 distinct CDR3 sequences, with more than 9.5% observed a single time. Sequencing used whole blood, obtained at baseline. The receptors shown here come from an adult who was a healthcare worker with PCR-confirmed SARS-CoV-2 infection or an uninfected control (not recorded which).

The chain joins TRBV18 to TRBJ1-3; possibly TRBD1 for D (5 bases). The ends were cut back, 3 bases at V and 2 bases at J, with 20 bases in the middle. Germline V CDR1 and CDR2: KGHSH, LQKENI. The CDR3 contains 18 residues. This chain's CDR3 is CASSPNPSQGSTGNTIYF. The CDR3 nucleotides read TGTGCCAGCTCACCCAACCCGTCGCAGGGAAGTACTGGAAACACCATATATTTT.

J is TRBJ1-2 and V is TRBV27; 9 bases are shared with TRBD1. Trimming removed 6 bases from V and 4 bases from J; junction bases left unmatched: 6. Germline V lookup: CDR1 MNHEY, CDR2 SMNVEV (reference sequence). This CDR3 spans 14 amino acids. In DNA form, the CDR3 reads TGTGCCAGCAGCCGAACAGGGGGCGGCTATGGCTACACCTTC. This gives the protein CASSRTGGGYGYTF.